The 11 T cell receptor beta chains below were found in one sample sequenced in a study of CD8 T cells in Susac syndrome. RNA amounts of roughly 0.45 to 1 ug underwent reverse transcription with random hexamers. TCRdb used MiXCR to reprocess the immunoSEQ multiplex PCR reads, holding one entry per CDR3 protein. Of hundreds of thousands of distinct CDR3 sequences listed, around 83% were seen once; the top ten hold 0.11%. The sequenced sample was CD8+ T cells from PBMCs. These receptors originate from a human donor with multiple sclerosis.

This clonotype was observed a handful of times. The rearrangement links TRBV5-6 to TRBJ2-7; D might be TRBD2 (5 bases). Germline V gene sequence: CDR1 SGHDT, CDR2 YYEEEE. The CDR3 has 12 amino acids. The ends were cut back, 4 bases at V and 3 bases at J, with 8 bases in the middle. CDR3 region: CASSDGDYEQYF. CDR3 nucleotide sequence: TGTGCCAGCAGCGACGGGGACTACGAGCAGTACTTC.

The chain couples TRBV12-3 or TRBV12-4 to TRBJ2-3, with 7 bases matching TRBD2. This CDR3 is 17 amino acids long. The V and J ends lost 6 bases and 1 base, in that order; junction bases with no gene match: 13. CDR3 region: CASSPGRDLAGTDTQYF. CDR3 nucleotide sequence: TGTGCCAGCAGCCCAGGCAGGGATCTAGCGGGCACAGATACGCAGTATTTT.

The rearrangement uses TRBV30 and TRBJ1-4; the D gene is possibly TRBD1 (6 bases). Per germline, CDR1 GTSNPN and CDR2 SVGIG (reference sequence). V was cut by 5 bases and J by 4 bases, with 14 bases left in between. The CDR3 sequence is 14 residues long. CDR3 DNA sequence: TGTGCCTGGGGCGAACAGGGTGTTAATGAAAAACTGTTTTTT. Protein product: CAWGEQGVNEKLFF.

The chain joins TRBV6-4 to TRBJ1-1, with a weak D call TRBD1 (5 bases). The CDR3 is made up of 13 amino acids. Germline loops: CDR1 MRHNA, CDR2 SNTAGT. With 4 bases removed from V and 6 bases from J, the gap between germline ends came to 12 bases. The DNA for the CDR3 is TGTGCCAGCAGTGCTGACAGCGAATCTGAAGCTTTCTTT. This codes for CASSADSESEAFF.

The rearrangement links TRBV5-5 to TRBJ1-1; D remains ambiguous. Per the germline V gene, CDR1 is SGHKS and CDR2 is YYEKEE (reference sequence). V shed 0 bases and J shed 11 bases, with 14 bases lying between them. The CDR3 is 13 amino acids. CDR3 coding DNA: TGTGCCAGCAGCTTGGGGGCGGCCGAGGAGGCTTTCTTT. Protein product: CASSLGAAEEAFF.

The genes are TRBV7-8 and TRBJ2-3, with 10 bases lining up with TRBD2. The germline V gene encodes CDR1 SGHVS and CDR2 FQNEAQ. Trimming removed 5 bases from V and 5 bases from J; junction bases left unmatched: 7. This CDR3 contains 15 residues. The CDR3 sequence: CASSPSGRVLDTQYF. The DNA of the CDR3 is TGTGCCAGCAGCCCAAGCGGGAGGGTGTTAGATACGCAGTATTTT.

The chain combines TRBV29-1 with TRBJ2-7; unclear D gene. The CDR3 consists of 10 residues. Germline V gives CDR1 SQVTM, CDR2 ANQGSEA. Trimming pared 4 bases from V and 7 bases from J, leaving 8 bases between. The CDR3, as DNA: TGCAGCGTTGTAGCTCGGGAGCAGTACTTC. Encoded protein: CSVVAREQYF.

The chain has TRBV20-1 and TRBJ2-7; D is possibly TRBD1 or TRBD2 (5 bases each). Germline-derived CDR1 and CDR2 are DFQATT and SNEGSKA (reference sequence). This CDR3 region has 15 residues. The V gene lost 0 bases and the J gene lost 0 bases, with 12 bases spanning the gap. CDR3 loop: CSARDRDGPSYEQYF. The CDR3 DNA follows: TGCAGTGCTAGAGACCGGGACGGACCCTCCTACGAGCAGTACTTC.

The chain links TRBV9 to TRBJ1-4; 7 bases map to TRBD1. Germline loops: CDR1 SGDLS, CDR2 YYNGEE. The length of the CDR3 is 16 residues. J gave up 0 bases and V 4 bases, and 6 bases lay outside the gene matches. The CDR3: CASSTRTGATNEKLFF. The CDR3 DNA follows: TGTGCCAGCAGCACGAGGACAGGCGCAACTAATGAAAAACTGTTTTTT.

This clonotype was detected a few times. The J gene is TRBJ2-7, the V gene TRBV5-5; D might be TRBD2 (5 bases). Germline CDR1 is SGHKS and CDR2 is YYEKEE (reference sequence). V shed 4 bases and J shed 2 bases, with 10 bases lying between them. CDR3 length: 13 amino acids. CDR3 protein: CASSEGSAYEQYF. CDR3 DNA: TGTGCCAGCAGCGAGGGATCGGCCTACGAGCAGTACTTC.

The V call is TRBV5-5, the J call TRBJ2-7; no clear D. CDR3 length equals 15 residues. V shed 4 bases and J shed 2 bases, with 16 bases lying between them. CDR1 is SGHKS, CDR2 YYEKEE, per germline (reference sequence). The CDR3 sequence is CASSPRRAATYEQYF. In DNA, the CDR3 is TGTGCCAGCAGCCCTCGAAGGGCGGCGACCTACGAGCAGTACTTC.